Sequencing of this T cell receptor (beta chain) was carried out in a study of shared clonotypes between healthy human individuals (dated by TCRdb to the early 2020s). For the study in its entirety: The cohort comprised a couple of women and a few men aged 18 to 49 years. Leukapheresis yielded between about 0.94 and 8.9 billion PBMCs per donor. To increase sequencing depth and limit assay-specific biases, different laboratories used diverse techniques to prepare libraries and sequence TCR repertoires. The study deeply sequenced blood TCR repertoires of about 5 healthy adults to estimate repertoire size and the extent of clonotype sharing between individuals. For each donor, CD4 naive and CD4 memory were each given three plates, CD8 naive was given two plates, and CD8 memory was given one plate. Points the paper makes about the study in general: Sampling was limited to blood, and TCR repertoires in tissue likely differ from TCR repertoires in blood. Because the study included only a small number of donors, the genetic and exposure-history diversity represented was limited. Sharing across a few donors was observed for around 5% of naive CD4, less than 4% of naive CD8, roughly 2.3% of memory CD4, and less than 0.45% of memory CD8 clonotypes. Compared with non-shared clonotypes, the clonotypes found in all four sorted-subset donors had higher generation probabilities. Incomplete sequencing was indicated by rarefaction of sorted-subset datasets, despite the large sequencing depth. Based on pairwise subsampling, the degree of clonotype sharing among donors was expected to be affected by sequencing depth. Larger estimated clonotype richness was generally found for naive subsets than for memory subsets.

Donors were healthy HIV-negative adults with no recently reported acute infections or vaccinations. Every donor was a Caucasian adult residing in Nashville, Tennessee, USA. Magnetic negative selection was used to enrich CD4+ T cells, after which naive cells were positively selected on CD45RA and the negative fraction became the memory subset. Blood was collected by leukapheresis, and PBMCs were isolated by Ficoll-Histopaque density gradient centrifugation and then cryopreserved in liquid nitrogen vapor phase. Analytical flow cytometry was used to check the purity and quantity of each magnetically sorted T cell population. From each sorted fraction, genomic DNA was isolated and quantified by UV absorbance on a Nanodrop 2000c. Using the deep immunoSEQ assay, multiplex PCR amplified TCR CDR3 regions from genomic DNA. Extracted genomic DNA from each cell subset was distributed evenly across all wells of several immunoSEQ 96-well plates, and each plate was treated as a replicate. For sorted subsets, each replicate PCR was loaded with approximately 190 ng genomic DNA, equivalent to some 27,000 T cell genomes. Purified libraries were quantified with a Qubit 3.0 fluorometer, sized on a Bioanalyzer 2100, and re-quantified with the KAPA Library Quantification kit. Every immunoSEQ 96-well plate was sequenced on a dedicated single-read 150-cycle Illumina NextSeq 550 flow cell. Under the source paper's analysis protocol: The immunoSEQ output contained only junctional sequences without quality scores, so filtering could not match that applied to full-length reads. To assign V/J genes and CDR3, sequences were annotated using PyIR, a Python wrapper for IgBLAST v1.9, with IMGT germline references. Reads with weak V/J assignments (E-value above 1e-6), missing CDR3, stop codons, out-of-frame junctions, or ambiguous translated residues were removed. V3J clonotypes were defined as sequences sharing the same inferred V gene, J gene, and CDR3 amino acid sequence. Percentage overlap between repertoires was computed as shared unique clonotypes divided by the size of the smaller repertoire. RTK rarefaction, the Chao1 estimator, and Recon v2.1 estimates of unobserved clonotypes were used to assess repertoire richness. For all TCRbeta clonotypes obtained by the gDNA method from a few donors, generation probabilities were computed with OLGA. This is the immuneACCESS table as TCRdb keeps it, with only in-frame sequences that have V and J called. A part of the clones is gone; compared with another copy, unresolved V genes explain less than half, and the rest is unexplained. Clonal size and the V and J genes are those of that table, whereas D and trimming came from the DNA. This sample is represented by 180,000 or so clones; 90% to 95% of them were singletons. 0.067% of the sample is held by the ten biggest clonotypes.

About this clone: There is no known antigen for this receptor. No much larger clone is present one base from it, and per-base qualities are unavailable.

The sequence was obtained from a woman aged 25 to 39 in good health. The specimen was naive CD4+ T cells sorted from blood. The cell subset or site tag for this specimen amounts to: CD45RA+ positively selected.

The CDR3 protein is CASSWDPSAGELFF. The sequenced DNA: TGTGCCAGCAGCTGGGACCCGAGCGCCGGGGAGCTGTTTTTT. This sequence uses TRBV5-5 and TRBJ2-2; the D gene is possibly TRBD1 or TRBD2, each agreeing over 5 bases. The trim is 3 bases for V and 6 bases for J, with a gap of 12 bases between the germline ends. The germline V gene (reference sequence) gives CDR1 as SGHKS and CDR2 as YYEKEE. The CDR3 starts with the cysteine, ends with the phenylalanine, and has 14 residues. The retained sequence is limited to the CDR3, 42 bases, with the frame set at the first base.